This T cell receptor beta chain derives from a study of shared clonotypes between healthy human individuals. Study at large: Each donor's CD4 naive and CD4 memory cells filled three plates apiece, CD8 naive two, and CD8 memory one.

CDR1 MNHNY and CDR2 SVGAGI come from the germline V gene (reference sequence). The CDR3 contains 13 residues. V gave up 6 bases and J gave up 7 bases, with 14 bases separating them. This clone was seen a single time. Profiled with immunoSEQ multiplex PCR; TCRdb holds only in-frame clones, not every one. This sample has fewer than 1.6 million clones, with about 98.5% found just once. The material sequenced was naive CD4+ T cells sorted from blood. Described subset: CD45RA+ positively selected. This receptor was obtained from a man aged 25-40 years in good health. The chain combines TRBV6-6 with TRBJ2-3, with D possibly matching TRBD1 (5 bases). The CDR3 spells CASSTLGHNTQYF. CDR3 in DNA: TGTGCCAGCAGCACTCTAGGACACAATACGCAGTATTTT.